The 6 T cell receptor beta chains below were found in one sample sequenced in a study of T cells in pancreatic ductal adenocarcinoma. Selected pancreatic ductal adenocarcinoma patients had undergone surgery without neoadjuvant therapy. This table comes from immunoSEQ multiplex PCR, and its TCRdb copy is limited to in-frame clones, with some not included. The table lists 7,500 to 10,000 clones, 89% of them singletons. What was sequenced was PBMCs. These receptors were obtained from a human donor with pancreatic ductal adenocarcinoma.

The sample holds one count of this clone. The chain uses TRBV7-9 and TRBJ2-6, with TRBD2 identical over 11 bases. CDR3 length: 19 amino acids. With V trimmed by 5 bases and J by 1 base, 10 bases remained unmatched. The germline gives CDR1 SEHNR, CDR2 FQNEAQ (reference sequence). The chain's CDR3 is CASSDSGRAYRSGANVLTF. The CDR3, as DNA: TGTGCCAGCAGCGATAGCGGGAGGGCGTATCGATCTGGGGCCAACGTCCTGACTTTC.

The rearrangement joins TRBV7-9 to TRBJ1-4, with TRBD1 matching over 9 bases. The CDR3 totals 16 residues. The germline CDR1 and CDR2 sequences are SEHNR and FQNEAQ (reference sequence). The V and J ends lost 4 bases and 12 bases, in that order; junction bases with no gene match: 15. CDR3 loop: CASSSQTGTGKGELFF. The CDR3 DNA reads as TGTGCCAGCAGCTCCCAAACCGGGACAGGGAAGGGGGAACTGTTTTTT.

The rearrangement links TRBV7-4 to TRBJ1-3; D perhaps matches TRBD1 (5 bases). The CDR3 runs 15 residues. V lost 6 bases and J lost 0, with 12 bases in between. The germline gives CDR1 SGHVT, CDR2 SQSDAQ. CDR3 coding DNA: TGTGCCAGCAGGGAAAGGGGTTCCTCTGGAAACACCATATATTTT. It translates to CASRERGSSGNTIYF.

This chain connects TRBV7-2 to TRBJ1-5; D remains unclear. Trimming took 0 bases from V and 1 from J, leaving 4 bases between them. From germline, CDR1 is SGHTA and CDR2 FQGNSA. The CDR3 loop spans 14 amino acids. CDR3 protein: CASSLAKSNQPQHF. DNA of the CDR3: TGTGCCAGCAGCTTAGCCAAAAGCAATCAGCCCCAGCATTTT.

The CDR3: CSVGTLGYLAKNIQYF. CDR3 nucleotide sequence: TGCAGCGTGGGGACACTAGGTTATCTAGCCAAAAACATTCAGTACTTC. The rearrangement joins TRBV29-1 to TRBJ2-4; D is possibly TRBD1 (6 bases). Germline lookup yields CDR1 SQVTM and CDR2 ANQGSEA. CDR3 size: 16 residues. V lost 6 bases and J lost 0, with 18 bases in between.

The CDR3 DNA reads as TGTGCCAGCTCACCGAGCGTAACCTCTGGAAACACCATATATTTT. This codes for CASSPSVTSGNTIYF. The chain links TRBV18 to TRBJ1-3; no clear D. The CDR3 has 15 amino acids. The germline V and J ends were trimmed by 3 bases and 0 bases, with 9 bases remaining between them. CDR1 KGHSH and CDR2 LQKENI come from the germline V gene.